The entry below gives a single T cell receptor beta chain sequence along with its context. Its target antigen remains unknown. No quality values exist for individual bases; no much larger clone is one base distant. Per the publication, the time point label means: baseline before first vaccination. The vaccinee samples were drawn from two UK trials, COV001 and COV002, one of which was a single-blind randomized controlled phase 2/3 trial testing AZD1222 (ChAdOx1 nCoV-19) in healthy adults. For TCRbeta chain sequencing, PBMC samples from trial participants were taken at day 0 and at day 28 after the second dose. The CDR3 regions of human TCRbeta chains were subjected to immunosequencing. Per the authors' processing: TCRs in the repertoires were compared against a reference library of SARS-CoV-2-specific TCRs that had been generated with the MIRA antigen-specificity platform. Breadth was defined as the fraction of unique TCRs that were SARS-CoV-2-associated. Depth was defined as the fraction of total T cells that were SARS-CoV-2-associated. Using the MIRA data, each spike-specific TCR was assigned both to the spike region to which the TCR was reactive and to a CD4 or CD8 class. Log10-transformed breadth and depth values were compared by one-way ANOVA with Sidak's multiple comparisons tests. TCRdb re-hosts the immuneACCESS table, in-frame sequences only. Its copies lack some clones; in the studies checked, an unresolved V gene accounts for under half of them, and the cause for the rest is not known. D and trimming were read from the DNA, whereas the V and J calls and clone size are those reported in that table. The sample table records approximately 140,000 clones; approximately 90% of these occur just once. 5.5% of the sample belongs to the ten largest clones.

This record belongs to a study of T cell responses to AZD1222 COVID-19 vaccine listed by TCRdb under 2021. Turning to the overall study: AZD1222 recipients whose second dose came at about 4 weeks and those whose second dose came at about 12 weeks were combined into one group, since spike-specific TCR depth and breadth did not differ between the two schedules. A total of approximately 230 trial participants underwent TCR sequencing, of whom some 210 received two doses of AZD1222 and 26 received two doses of the MenACWY control vaccine. Trial participants were enrolled by age into 18-55, 56-69 and 70-plus year subgroups, with approximately 150, 28 and 58 TCR-sequenced participants respectively.

Paper-wide results and their limitations: Most participants were white British and females outnumbered males, and the authors suggested that clonal diversity may have been underestimated. The 56-69-year group was small, and its depth increase did not reach significance, likely because of low power. Conclusions about previously exposed vaccinees are limited, since just a handful of AZD1222 recipients were seropositive for SARS-CoV-2 at baseline. The whole spike protein was spanned by vaccine-associated CD4 TCRs, and dominant responses were seen in regions 160-218 and 743-854. Reportedly, almost half of the unique spike-specific TCRs recognized epitopes lying outside the regions that are mutated in the B.1.351 and B.1.1.7 variants. No day 14 peak-response samples were available, so repertoires were characterized only after the peak T cell response. A significant rise in spike-specific TCR breadth and depth was observed after two AZD1222 doses relative to day 0 and relative to MenACWY recipients.

This sample comprised peripheral blood, obtained on day 0 of AZD1222 vaccination. This clonotype was sampled from an adult in good health.

This receptor carries the CDR3 CAIRPGVGTEAFF. In nucleotides, the sequence is TGTGCCATCAGACCAGGGGTTGGCACTGAAGCTTTCTTT. The rearranged segments are TRBV10-3 and TRBJ1-1, with a tentative D gene TRBD1 over 6 matching bases. The CDR3 numbers 13 residues from cysteine through phenylalanine. Only CDR3 DNA is held: 39 bases, read in frame from base 1. Reading the germline V gene gives CDR1 ENHRY and CDR2 SYGVKD. V is clipped by 6 bases and J by 4 bases, and the sequence between their germline boundaries is 12 bases long.